This is a list of T cell receptor beta chains from one sample in a study of CD8 T cells in ankylosing spondylitis. TCRdb recomputed calls from the 5' RACE reads with MiXCR, one row per CDR3 protein. Of 350,000 or so distinct CDR3 sequences in the sample, approximately 10% were seen once. The sequencing input was blood, either unsorted or a sorted T cell fraction (not recorded which). These receptors were collected from a female donor with ankylosing spondylitis or in good health (not recorded which). Each CDR3 is given with its conserved first and last residue. The D gene is left open where the match is weak. Clone size is not always given. Where it is, it says once, few, many or a class for expanded clones.

j_gene | d_gene | abundance | v_gene | CDR3aa | CDR3nt
TRBJ2-1 | - | few | TRBV5-6 | CASSLDNNEQFF | TGTGCCAGCAGCCTCGACAACAATGAGCAGTTCTTC
TRBJ2-7 | - | - | TRBV5-4 | CASSLGLASWVQYF | TGTGCCAGCAGCCTTGGGCTAGCCTCCTGGGTTCAGTACTTC
TRBJ1-4 | - | few | TRBV5-1 | CASSLLVDEKLFF | TGCGCCAGCAGCTTGTTAGTTGACGAAAAACTGTTTTTT
TRBJ2-3 | TRBD2 | - | TRBV7-2 | CASSPRGTSGTDTQYF | TGTGCCAGCAGCCCCCGGGGGACTAGCGGCACAGATACGCAGTATTTT
TRBJ1-4 | - | - | TRBV5-1 | CASSLPPNEKLFF | TGCGCCAGCAGCTTGCCGCCAAATGAAAAACTGTTTTTT
TRBJ1-5 | - | - | TRBV3-1 | CASCPGGGGNQPQHF | TGTGCCAGCTGCCCCGGCGGGGGCGGCAATCAGCCCCAGCATTTT
TRBJ2-1 | TRBD2 | many | TRBV4-2 | CASSLRTSGSGVSEQFF | TGTGCCAGCAGCTTAAGGACTAGCGGGAGTGGGGTCAGTGAGCAGTTCTTC
TRBJ2-5 | - | - | TRBV6-1 | CASTPAPAVETQYF | TGTGCCAGCACCCCAGCCCCAGCGGTAGAGACCCAGTACTTC
TRBJ2-1 | - | many | TRBV29-1 | CSVDKDNYNEQFF | TGCAGCGTTGATAAGGACAACTACAATGAGCAGTTCTTC
TRBJ1-2 | - | few | TRBV5-5 | CASSQIGFGGHDGYTF | TGTGCCAGCAGCCAAATCGGGTTTGGGGGTCATGATGGCTACACCTTC
TRBJ2-1 | - | - | TRBV27 | CASTLGSPYNEQFF | TGTGCCAGCACCCTGGGGAGTCCTTACAATGAGCAGTTCTTC
TRBJ2-3 | - | few | TRBV6-1 | CASSITGASTDTQYF | TGTGCCAGCAGCATAACGGGGGCTAGCACAGATACGCAGTATTTT
TRBJ2-2 | - | few | TRBV28 | CASRPTGLSNTGELFF | TGTGCCAGCAGACCCACCGGACTTTCGAACACCGGGGAGCTGTTTTTT
TRBJ2-2 | TRBD1 | - | TRBV29-1 | CSAGQGIGELFF | TGCAGCGCCGGACAGGGGATAGGGGAGCTGTTTTTT
TRBJ1-1 | - | many | TRBV25-1 | CASSELMNTEAFF | TGTGCCAGCAGTGAGCTAATGAACACTGAAGCTTTCTTT
TRBJ2-7 | TRBD1 | many | TRBV28 | CASRAWDRAISYEQYF | TGTGCCAGCAGGGCCTGGGACAGGGCGATCTCCTACGAGCAGTACTTC
TRBJ2-7 | - | many | TRBV20-1 | CSAPSATAGEQYF | TGCAGTGCTCCGAGCGCCACGGCGGGCGAGCAGTACTTC